This T cell receptor beta chain was sequenced for a study of cytomegalovirus exposure and HLA in healthy donors. Study results and caveats: In a later analysis, at a false discovery rate of 0.05, roughly 17,000 TCR beta sequences matched HLA alleles. The study flagged about 150 TCR beta chains as cytomegalovirus-associated. Later on, a genetic analysis was performed. It linked a missense variant in DCLRE1C with V- and J-gene trimming of TCR beta.

13 Jbeta primers and 60 Vbeta primers were used for the PCR. TCRdb's copy holds only in-frame clones and misses some; the assay was immunoSEQ multiplex PCR. Its table lists 70,000 or so clones. Trimming cost V 0 bases and J 7 bases; bases outside gene matches: 7. Germline V lookup: CDR1 SGDLS, CDR2 YYNGEE. The CDR3 length is 16 residues. As concerns this clone: Its antigen is unknown.

The sequence came from a middle-aged man in good health and CMV-seronegative. The source material was PBMCs. The chain combines TRBV9 with TRBJ1-5, with 10 nucleotides matching TRBD1. The CDR3 sequence: CASSVGDRGRGQPQHF. In DNA form, the CDR3 reads TGTGCCAGCAGCGTAGGGGACAGGGGAAGGGGGCAGCCCCAGCATTTT.